These 12 T cell receptor beta chains were all obtained from the same sample, sequenced in a study of PD-1 blockade in classical Hodgkin lymphoma. The patients all showed relapse after autologous stem cell transplantation, while their brentuximab vedotin exposure varied. TCRdb's copy holds only in-frame clones and misses some; the assay was immunoSEQ multiplex PCR. The sample records about 90,000 clones, roughly 87% being singletons. The sample consisted of peripheral blood mononuclear cells (PBMCs), taken before the second cycle of nivolumab. Every receptor here comes from a human donor with classical Hodgkin lymphoma.

This chain connects TRBV11-3 to TRBJ2-2; 8 bases fit TRBD2. Germline CDR1 reads SGHNT; CDR2 reads YENEEA. This CDR3 region has 16 residues. Unmatched junction bases numbered 8, after V lost 3 bases and J lost 5 bases. CDR3 in DNA: TGTGCCAGCAGCTTTACCGGGACTAGGAGTACCGGGGAGCTGTTTTTT. Protein: CASSFTGTRSTGELFF.

This clone turned up a few times. J is TRBJ1-5 and V is TRBV4-1; D perhaps matches TRBD1 (5 bases). This CDR3 has 14 amino acids. V lost 2 bases to trimming and J lost 7 bases, with 12 bases between them. Germline V gives CDR1 MGHRA, CDR2 YSYEKL. CDR3 bases: TGCGCCAGCAGCCAAACTATAGACAGCCAGCCCCAGCATTTT. Translating it yields CASSQTIDSQPQHF.

V and J are TRBV9 and TRBJ2-7, with D perhaps being TRBD1 or TRBD2 (6 bases each). The CDR3 is made up of 14 amino acids. Trimming took off 4 bases at V and 2 bases at J, with 13 bases between the two ends. The germline gives CDR1 SGDLS, CDR2 YYNGEE. For the CDR3, the DNA is TGTGCCAGCAGCTCATCAGGGGAGGCCTACGAGCAGTACTTC. This gives the protein CASSSSGEAYEQYF.

J is TRBJ2-4 and V is TRBV6-4, with D possibly matching TRBD1 (5 bases). Trimming removed 2 bases at V and 4 bases at J, with 12 bases between. The CDR3 runs 15 residues. CDR1 and CDR2 (germline): MRHNA, SNTAGT. The CDR3 loop reads CASSDEAGPKNIQYF. The DNA of the CDR3 is TGTGCCAGCAGTGACGAGGCAGGGCCAAAAAACATTCAGTACTTC.

The chain employs TRBV29-1 and TRBJ2-7; D is unclear. Looked up from germline, CDR1 is SQVTM and CDR2 is ANQGSEA. The ends were cut back, 7 bases at V and 6 bases at J, with 16 bases in the middle. The CDR3 spans 12 residues. CDR3 DNA sequence: TGCAGCGCTGGAAGGGAAGCGACCGAGCAGTACTTC. This translates into CSAGREATEQYF.

J is TRBJ1-1 and V is TRBV21-1. TRBV21-1 is a pseudogene. This CDR3 contains 15 residues. Here the CDR3 DNA reads TGTGCCAGCAGGAAAGACATAGCAATTCGCACTGAAGCTTTCTTT. Encoded protein: CASRKDIAIRTEAFF.

V gene TRBV7-3 combines with J gene TRBJ1-6; D might be TRBD1 (6 bases). The CDR3 totals 15 residues. With 5 bases removed from V and 8 bases from J, the gap between germline ends came to 16 bases. The V gene's germline CDR1 is SGHTA and CDR2 FQGTGA. The CDR3 DNA follows: TGTGCCAGCAGCCAAACAGGGCTTTCGGATTCACCCCTCCACTTT. Encoded protein: CASSQTGLSDSPLHF.

The chain is built from TRBV11-2 and TRBJ2-7; TRBD1 aligns across 7 bases. The ends lost 2 bases at V and 3 bases at J; junction bases unmatched: 1. The germline CDR1 and CDR2 sequences are SGHAT and FQNNGV. The CDR3 runs 13 residues. CDR3: CASSLRQGYEQYF. In nucleotides, the CDR3 is TGTGCCAGCAGCTTAAGACAGGGCTACGAGCAGTACTTC.

The chain employs TRBV7-9 and TRBJ2-1; D remains unclear. Trimming left V 5 bases short and J 14 bases short, with 10 bases between. The CDR3 runs 10 residues. The V gene's germline CDR1 is SEHNR and CDR2 FQNEAQ (reference sequence). The CDR3 bases are TGTGCCAGCAGCCCGGACCCCGAGTTCTTC. It translates to CASSPDPEFF.

This clone has just a few counts. Other DNA sequences in the sample encode the same CDR3. The rearrangement links TRBV28 to TRBJ2-1; 11 bases align to TRBD2. The CDR3 consists of 17 residues. V was clipped by 3 bases and J by 3 bases; unmatched bases: 7. Germline V lookup: CDR1 MDHEN, CDR2 SYDVKM. In nucleotides, the CDR3 is TGTGCCAGCAGTTTGGGGCTAGCGGGAGGACTCTACAATGAGCAGTTCTTC. Its translation is CASSLGLAGGLYNEQFF.

The rearrangement uses TRBV2 and TRBJ2-2, with unresolved D. The CDR3 sequence is 15 residues long. Germline V lookup: CDR1 SNHLY, CDR2 FYNNEI. Trimming stripped 1 base from V and 4 bases from J, with 10 bases between. The CDR3 bases are TGTGCCAGCAGTGAAGGGTTAGGCCCCACCGGGGAGCTGTTTTTT. Translation gives CASSEGLGPTGELFF.

The chain is built from TRBV4-1 and TRBJ2-7, with TRBD2 identical over 13 bases. V shed 1 base and J 6 bases; nucleotides not matched to a gene: 6. Germline CDR1 MGHRA, CDR2 YSYEKL. The CDR3 runs to 16 residues. CDR3 coding DNA: TGCGCCAGCAGCCAAGGGGAAGGACTAGCGGGAGTCGAGCAGTACTTC. This translates into CASSQGEGLAGVEQYF.